This TCR beta chain was recovered during a study of OX40 agonist ivuxolimab in advanced cancers. Findings of the study overall: Expanded clones belonging to CD8+ T cells outnumbered, on average, those of CD4+. Dose levels from 0.1 to 3.0 mg/kg saw CD4+ and CD8+ blood T cells expand clonally by week 6.

This CDR3 comprises 15 residues. Germline values: CDR1 MNHEY, CDR2 SVGAGI. The count of this clone is one. The target antigen is unknown. Using immunoSEQ multiplex PCR, the repertoire was profiled, and TCRdb retains in-frame clones only, with some absent. The table records tens of thousands of clones, about four fifths of them present only once. This sequence was found in an adult with an advanced solid tumor such as melanoma, head and neck, liver or kidney cancer. The sequences come from CD4+ or CD8+ T cells sorted from blood, collected in a trial of the OX40 agonist ivuxolimab. This rearrangement joins TRBV6-5 to TRBJ2-5; either TRBD1 or TRBD2 may supply D (5 bases each). The J call may be incorrect, as the DNA end agrees better with TRBJ2-7. CDR3: CASSPPGRLFYEQYF. The DNA for the CDR3 is TGTGCCAGCAGCCCCCCGGGACGGTTATTCTACGAGCAGTACTTC.